Shown below are 26 T cell receptor beta chains from a single sample sequenced in a study of shared T cell receptors in the human thymus. Generated by immunoSEQ multiplex PCR, the TCRdb table keeps only in-frame clones and is missing some. The table records 500,000 to 850,000 clones, about 87% of them present only once. This sample also appeared in a second study, on human thymus T cells.

The sample taken for sequencing was thymocytes. These receptors originate from a boy in the first two years of life with a congenital heart defect.

CDR3 sequence reads: CASSSSPVILEKLFF. Written as DNA, the CDR3 is TGTGCCAGCAGTTCCTCGCCGGTGATCTTGGAAAAACTGTTTTTT. The chain links TRBV28 to TRBJ1-4; D gene unclear. V lost 4 bases, J lost 8 bases, and 17 bases lay in between. The CDR3 loop spans 15 amino acids. CDR1 and CDR2 from the germline V gene are MDHEN and SYDVKM.

V and J are TRBV5-1 and TRBJ1-1, with no clear D. This CDR3 spans 15 amino acids. V lost 3 bases to trimming and J lost 0 bases, with 12 bases between them. CDR1 is SGHRS and CDR2 is YFSETQ in the germline V gene. The CDR3 region has the DNA TGCGCCAGCAGCTCCCACATTCAAGTGAACACTGAAGCTTTCTTT. Translated, it gives CASSSHIQVNTEAFF.

This sequence joins TRBV4-3 and TRBJ2-2, with 13 bases identical to TRBD2. This CDR3 comprises 16 residues. CDR1 and CDR2 (germline): LGHNA, YSLEER. The junction had 3 bases not matched to a gene; V was cut back by 4 bases and J by 4 bases. In DNA form, the CDR3 reads TGCGCCAGCAGCCTTGGGACTAGCGGGGCCACCGGGGAGCTGTTTTTT. Protein: CASSLGTSGATGELFF.

This clone showed up just a few times. This chain connects TRBV5-1 to TRBJ1-3; D gene uncertain. Germline lookup yields CDR1 SGHRS and CDR2 YFSETQ. The CDR3 is 16 amino acids. V lost 0 bases and J 5 bases, leaving 15 bases between the germline ends. CDR3 sequence: CASSLGPGVNRNTIYF. The DNA for the CDR3 is TGCGCCAGCAGCTTGGGGCCTGGAGTTAATAGAAACACCATATATTTT.

This sequence joins TRBV11-2 and TRBJ1-6; 11 bases fit TRBD1. V dropped 1 base and J dropped 7; count of bases not matched to a gene: 6. Germline V gene lookup returns CDR1 SGHAT and CDR2 FQNNGV. This CDR3 region has 17 residues. CDR3 sequence reads: CASSLGPGQGGNSPLHF. CDR3 sequence (DNA): TGTGCCAGCAGCTTAGGGCCGGGACAGGGGGGGAATTCACCCCTCCACTTT.

The chain joins TRBV7-6 to TRBJ2-3; D gene uncertain. This CDR3 contains 12 residues. V was clipped by 2 bases and J by 4 bases, with 4 bases between them. Germline loops: CDR1 SGHVS, CDR2 FNYEAQ. CDR3 in DNA: TGTGCCAGCAGCTTACTTGCAGATACGCAGTATTTT. Its translation is CASSLLADTQYF.

The chain links TRBV7-2 to TRBJ2-7; no clear D gene. This CDR3 has 12 residues. The germline V gene has CDR1 SGHTA and CDR2 FQGNSA. V gave up 0 bases and J gave up 6 bases, with 6 bases separating them. The CDR3 here is CASSLAASEQYF. The CDR3 nucleotides read TGTGCCAGCAGCTTAGCGGCATCCGAGCAGTACTTC.

V is TRBV4-3 and J is TRBJ1-4; the match to TRBD1 covers 11 bases. The CDR3 is 17 residues long. The ends lost 0 bases at V and 6 bases at J; junction bases unmatched: 6. In germline, CDR1 is LGHNA, CDR2 YSLEER. The chain's CDR3 is CASSQDWGTGGHEKLFF. The CDR3 region has the DNA TGCGCCAGCAGCCAAGATTGGGGGACAGGGGGGCATGAAAAACTGTTTTTT.

The rearrangement joins TRBV2 to TRBJ1-4; TRBD1 matches at 9 bases. The germline V gene encodes CDR1 SNHLY and CDR2 FYNNEI. The V and J ends lost 5 bases and 5 bases, in that order; junction bases with no gene match: 9. The CDR3 is 16 amino acids. CDR3 DNA sequence: TGTGCCAGCAGTTACACCAGGGACAGGGAAAATGAAAAACTGTTTTTT. It encodes CASSYTRDRENEKLFF.

This chain connects TRBV5-4 to TRBJ1-3; 7 positions match TRBD1. Trimming at V came to 4 bases and at J to 4 bases, leaving 5 bases not matched to a gene. The CDR3 is made up of 14 amino acids. In germline, CDR1 is SGHNT, CDR2 YYREEE (reference sequence). The CDR3 DNA is TGTGCCAGCAGCCTGACAGGGAGAGGAAACACCATATATTTT. This codes for CASSLTGRGNTIYF.

This chain links TRBV4-1 with TRBJ2-3; 7 bases are shared with TRBD2. The J segment lost 6 bases and the V segment lost 0 bases, leaving 12 bases of the junction unmatched. Germline V CDR1 and CDR2: MGHRA, YSYEKL. The CDR3 is 17 residues long. The CDR3 region is CASSQDLGTIPPDTQYF. The CDR3 DNA reads TGCGCCAGCAGCCAAGATTTGGGGACTATCCCTCCGGATACGCAGTATTTT.

As regards this clone: The CDR3 end shows no conserved phenylalanine or tryptophan, and so a read error is likely. No DNA is shown, since the ends of the CDR3 on it are uncertain; the CDR3 is the one TCRdb lists. This sequence joins TRBV20-1 and TRBJ1-1. The CDR3 is 8 residues long, ends included. The germline gives CDR1 DFQATT, CDR2 SNEGSKA (reference sequence). The CDR3 sequence: CSARDGRS.

J is TRBJ2-7 and V is TRBV5-6; no clear D gene. V gave up 1 base and J gave up 3 bases, with 5 bases separating them. Germline V gene sequence: CDR1 SGHDT, CDR2 YYEEEE. This CDR3 spans 12 amino acids. The CDR3 spells CASSLTVYEQYF. DNA for the CDR3: TGTGCCAGCAGCTTGACGGTCTACGAGCAGTACTTC.

This clone was observed a single time. The chain recombines TRBV5-1 with TRBJ2-1; 10 bases map to TRBD2. This CDR3 spans 16 amino acids. The V segment lost 2 bases and the J segment 3 bases; nucleotides outside the gene matches: 5. The germline CDR1 and CDR2 sequences are SGHRS and YFSETQ. The CDR3 spells CASSFTGTSDYNEQFF. The CDR3 coding sequence is TGCGCCAGCAGCTTCACCGGGACTAGCGACTACAATGAGCAGTTCTTC.

The chain carries TRBV4-3 and TRBJ1-3; 9 bases line up with TRBD1. The CDR3 sequence is 17 residues long. V was clipped by 1 base and J by 4 bases; unmatched bases: 8. CDR1 LGHNA and CDR2 YSLEER come from the germline V gene. CDR3 coding DNA: TGCGCCAGCAGCCAAGGGGGGACAGGGCGGTACGGAAACACCATATATTTT. This sequence encodes CASSQGGTGRYGNTIYF.

The J gene is TRBJ2-6, the V gene TRBV30, with D possibly matching TRBD1 (5 bases). V lost 8 bases and J 0 bases, leaving 17 bases between the germline ends. The CDR3 contains 16 residues. CDR1 is GTSNPN and CDR2 is SVGIG in the germline V gene (reference sequence). Written as DNA, the CDR3 is TGTGCCCTAGACCAGGGCCCGAGCTCTGGGGCCAACGTCCTGACTTTC. This codes for CALDQGPSSGANVLTF.

In the case of this clone: Within the sample, other DNA sequences also encode this same CDR3. This chain links TRBV10-3 with TRBJ1-6; TRBD1 aligns across 7 bases. V dropped 3 bases and J dropped 4; count of bases not matched to a gene: 3. The CDR3 is 15 amino acids. Germline CDR1 reads ENHRY; CDR2 reads SYGVKD. The CDR3 protein is CAISDPGQYNSPLHF. For the CDR3, the DNA is TGTGCCATCAGTGATCCGGGACAGTATAATTCACCCCTCCACTTT.

The V call is TRBV19, the J call TRBJ2-4, with D maybe TRBD2 (6 bases). The germline V gene has CDR1 LNHDA and CDR2 SQIVND (reference sequence). The CDR3 spans 15 residues. V lost 11 bases, J lost 6 bases, and 23 bases lay in between. CDR3 in DNA: TGTGCCGCCCGAGACTCCTTAGCGGATCCAAACATTCAGTACTTC. This gives the protein CAARDSLADPNIQYF. Looking up the rest from reference TRBV19 and TRBJ2-4 gives the full variable domain: DGGITQSPKYLFRKEGQNVTLSCEQNLNHDAMYWYRQDPGQGLRLIYYSQIVNDFQKGDIAEGYSVSREKKESFPLTVTSAQKNPTAFYLCAARDSLADPNIQYFGAGTRLSVL.

The J gene is TRBJ2-5, the V gene TRBV6-5; D might be TRBD1 (6 bases). The CDR3 covers 13 residues. CDR1 is MNHEY and CDR2 is SVGAGI in the germline V gene. The V and J ends lost 5 bases and 5 bases respectively, with 12 bases between them. CDR3 sequence: CASSTDSAETQYF. In DNA, the CDR3 is TGTGCCAGCAGTACGGACAGTGCCGAGACCCAGTACTTC.

The CDR3, as DNA: TGCGCCAGCAGCCCGCGAGGGACTAGCGGGAGGTTAGCCCATGAGCAGTTCTTC. Translated: CASSPRGTSGRLAHEQFF. V is TRBV4-3 and J is TRBJ2-1, with 15 bases lining up with TRBD2. The CDR3 runs 18 residues. CDR1 is LGHNA, CDR2 YSLEER, per germline. With V trimmed by 4 bases and J by 8 bases, 12 bases remained unmatched.

A remark on this clone: This sample also contains other DNA sequences that code for the same CDR3. The chain couples TRBV6-5 to TRBJ2-7; 7 nucleotides agree with TRBD2. With 0 bases clipped from V and 3 bases from J, the junction kept 2 bases outside the gene matches. This CDR3 is 14 amino acids long. The germline gives CDR1 MNHEY, CDR2 SVGAGI. The CDR3 nucleotides are TGTGCCAGCAGTTACTCGGGCGGGGGCTACGAGCAGTACTTC. Protein: CASSYSGGGYEQYF.

The chain has TRBV5-1 and TRBJ2-1; TRBD2 might be the D (5 bases). Between the trimmed V and J ends, which lost 0 bases and 2 bases, there was a span of 9 bases. The CDR3 loop spans 15 amino acids. Germline lookup yields CDR1 SGHRS and CDR2 YFSETQ. For the CDR3, the DNA is TGCGCCAGCAGCTTGGTGTCCGGGACCTACAATGAGCAGTTCTTC. The encoded protein is CASSLVSGTYNEQFF.

This chain joins TRBV4-3 and TRBJ2-3; 15 nucleotides match TRBD2. Germline lookup yields CDR1 LGHNA and CDR2 YSLEER. The CDR3 runs to 17 residues. Trimming at V came to 3 bases and at J to 2 bases, leaving 3 bases not matched to a gene. The CDR3 nucleotides read TGCGCCAGCAGCCACGGGACTAGCGGGGGGTCCACAGATACGCAGTATTTT. Protein product: CASSHGTSGGSTDTQYF.

J is TRBJ2-2 and V is TRBV10-3; D remains ambiguous. V lost 3 bases and J 6 bases, leaving 5 bases between the germline ends. This CDR3 is 12 amino acids long. Germline assignment: CDR1 ENHRY and CDR2 SYGVKD. CDR3 DNA: TGTGCCATCAGTGATTCGGCCGGGGAGCTGTTTTTT. Encoded protein: CAISDSAGELFF.

This clone was recorded only once. The gene calls are TRBV2 and TRBJ2-3; 8 bases agree with TRBD2. V lost 2 bases and J lost 5; bases outside the gene matches: 6. The CDR3 spans 15 residues. From germline, CDR1 is SNHLY and CDR2 FYNNEI. In DNA form, the CDR3 reads TGTGCCAGCAGTGAAAGGACGGGAGGGATAGATACGCAGTATTTT. Amino acids: CASSERTGGIDTQYF.

This chain connects TRBV7-8 to TRBJ2-3, with 7 bases matching TRBD1. This CDR3 has 13 amino acids. Germline CDR1 and CDR2: SGHVS and FQNEAQ. V lost 5 bases, J lost 4 bases, and 3 bases stayed unmatched. The CDR3 DNA sequence: TGTGCCAGCAGCGATACAGGGGCAGATACGCAGTATTTT. Its protein is CASSDTGADTQYF.